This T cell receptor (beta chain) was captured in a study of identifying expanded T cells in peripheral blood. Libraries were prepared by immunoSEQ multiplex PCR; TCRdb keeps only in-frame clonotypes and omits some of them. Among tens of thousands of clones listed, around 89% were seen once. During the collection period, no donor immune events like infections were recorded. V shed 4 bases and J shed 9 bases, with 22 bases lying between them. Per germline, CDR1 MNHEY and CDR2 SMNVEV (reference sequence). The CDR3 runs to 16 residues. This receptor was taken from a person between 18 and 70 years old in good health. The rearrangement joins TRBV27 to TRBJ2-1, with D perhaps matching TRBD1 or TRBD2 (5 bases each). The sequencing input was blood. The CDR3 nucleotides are TGTGCCAGCAGTTCCCCCAAGGGGACCCTGGTGGTTGAGCAGTTCTTC. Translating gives CASSSPKGTLVVEQFF.